What follows are 10 T cell receptor beta chains derived from one specimen sequenced in a study of T cell changes during pregnancy in multiple sclerosis. The repertoire was sequenced with immunoSEQ multiplex PCR; TCRdb's copy has only in-frame clones and lacks some. Here the sample spans about 130,000 clones, roughly 97% being singletons. This specimen was peripheral blood, taken after pregnancy. These receptors came from a female donor with multiple sclerosis, enrolled in a pregnancy study.

The genes are TRBV19 and TRBJ2-3; the D is unclear. CDR1 and CDR2 (germline): LNHDA, SQIVND (reference sequence). The V and J ends lost 6 bases and 1 base respectively, with 8 bases between them. The CDR3 contains 13 residues. CDR3 in amino acids: CASRPGGTDTQYF. The CDR3 nucleotides read TGTGCCAGTAGACCCGGAGGCACAGATACGCAGTATTTT.

The chain carries TRBV2 and TRBJ1-4; D call uncertain. Germline CDR1 and CDR2: SNHLY and FYNNEI. The length of the CDR3 is 13 residues. Trimming took 8 bases from V and 3 from J, leaving 10 bases between them. The DNA for the CDR3 is TGTGCCAGCCTCCGCGGCCCTAATGAAAAACTGTTTTTT. Translated: CASLRGPNEKLFF.

The chain recombines TRBV7-8 with TRBJ2-1; the D gene is possibly TRBD1 (5 bases). This CDR3 is built from 14 residues. With 2 bases removed from V and 8 bases from J, the gap between germline ends came to 13 bases. Germline V gene data show CDR1 as SGHVS and CDR2 as FQNEAQ. The DNA for the CDR3 is TGTGCCAGCAGCTTAAGGGGCTTCGTAGATGAGCAGTTCTTC. Its translation: CASSLRGFVDEQFF.

The J gene is TRBJ2-7, the V gene TRBV7-9; D gene ambiguous. V lost 5 bases and J lost 3, with 14 bases in between. The V gene's germline CDR1 is SEHNR and CDR2 FQNEAQ (reference sequence). The CDR3 has 14 residues. The CDR3 sequence is CASSVDRRNYEQYF. CDR3 DNA sequence: TGTGCCAGCAGCGTTGATCGGCGGAACTACGAGCAGTACTTC.

The chain couples TRBV7-9 to TRBJ1-1, with TRBD1 matching 7 bases. The CDR3 sequence is 16 residues long. V was pared by 5 bases and J by 1 base, with 10 bases of the junction left unmatched. The germline V gene has CDR1 SEHNR and CDR2 FQNEAQ (reference sequence). The CDR3 region is CASSQHLGQPNTEAFF. The CDR3 region has the DNA TGTGCCAGCAGCCAACACCTGGGACAGCCGAACACTGAAGCTTTCTTT.

V gene TRBV11-2 combines with J gene TRBJ1-2; 10 bases are a match to TRBD1. Germline values: CDR1 SGHAT, CDR2 FQNNGV. V lost 0 bases to trimming and J lost 7 bases; unmatched junction nucleotides: 5. This CDR3 region has 15 residues. This CDR3 is CASSLDGDRGVGYTF. Written as DNA, the CDR3 is TGTGCCAGCAGCTTAGATGGGGACAGGGGCGTTGGCTACACCTTC.

The rearrangement links TRBV2 to TRBJ2-7; TRBD2 aligns across 10 bases. CDR1 SNHLY and CDR2 FYNNEI come from the germline V gene. The CDR3 spans 18 residues. V lost 3 bases to trimming and J lost 0 bases; unmatched junction nucleotides: 11. CDR3 nucleotide sequence: TGTGCCAGCAGTGATATATGGGGACTAGCGACGAGCTCCTACGAGCAGTACTTC. This sequence encodes CASSDIWGLATSSYEQYF.

V gene TRBV6-1 combines with J gene TRBJ2-5; a possible D gene is TRBD2 (5 bases). The CDR3 loop spans 12 amino acids. In germline, CDR1 is MNHNS, CDR2 SASEGT. V gave up 3 bases and J gave up 4 bases, with 6 bases separating them. The CDR3 DNA sequence: TGTGCCAGCAGTGATGAGGGAGAGACCCAGTACTTC. Amino acids: CASSDEGETQYF.

The V and J genes are TRBV15 and TRBJ1-2, with 9 bases fitting TRBD1. Germline V gene data show CDR1 as LNHNV and CDR2 as YYDKDF (reference sequence). The CDR3 consists of 15 residues. The V segment lost 3 bases and the J segment 3 bases; nucleotides outside the gene matches: 5. The DNA for the CDR3 is TGTGCCACCAGCAGCCGGGACAGGGAGTACTATGGCTACACCTTC. This gives the protein CATSSRDREYYGYTF.

The rearrangement joins TRBV2 to TRBJ1-5; possible D gene TRBD1, 5 bases. Per germline, CDR1 SNHLY and CDR2 FYNNEI. With 5 bases removed from V and 6 bases from J, the gap between germline ends came to 17 bases. The CDR3 runs to 15 residues. CDR3 DNA sequence: TGTGCCAGCAGTAAAACGTGGGGGGTAGGTCAGCCCCAGCATTTT. As protein: CASSKTWGVGQPQHF.